A single T cell receptor (beta chain) is shown here with its context. This clone appeared once. What this receptor recognizes is not known. No per-base quality is available; no much larger clone lies one base away. CDR1 and CDR2 are drawn from the germline V gene: SGHTA, FQGNSA. CDR3 length: 15 amino acids, cysteine to phenylalanine. Of the read, only the CDR3 DNA is kept; its 45 bases are in frame from base 1. V ends up 9 bases short and J 0 bases short, with an unmatched junction base count of 7. This entry is derived from a study of blood T cell repertoires in COVID-19 (TCRdb year 2020). About the study as a whole: The collaborator samples originated in the United States, Italy and Spain and spanned the acute and convalescent phases of COVID-19. The prospective study material was composed of cDNA or gDNA derived from T cells, B-cell-depleted T cells, or PBMCs. The dataset comprised deeply sampled blood TCRbeta repertoires from subjects exposed to, actively infected with, or recovered from COVID-19. The repertoires were released in a freely available public database meant as a resource for research on the immune response to SARS-CoV-2. The samples were drawn from two sources: the first 160 participants of the ongoing ImmuneRACE study, and approximately 1,300 subjects contributed by 6 global collaborators. Sample metadata almost always included a de-identified subject ID, COVID-19 status, age in years and sex. Where available, HLA class I and class II types were taken from metadata supplied by the sample provider and were not determined by assay-based typing.

TCRbeta CDR3 regions were amplified from genomic DNA using the immunoSEQ Assay, a bias-controlled multiplex PCR. The authors processed their data as follows. The number of nucleated cells in each sample was estimated by amplification of reference gene primers within the assay. To quantify the absolute abundance of each unique TCRbeta CDR3 rearrangement, sequence reads were collapsed and filtered. For each sample, productive Simpson clonality was calculated by taking the square root of Simpson's diversity index across productive rearrangements. This is the immuneACCESS table as TCRdb keeps it, with only in-frame sequences that have V and J called. A part of the clones is gone; compared with another copy, unresolved V genes explain less than half, and the rest is unexplained. The V and J calls and the clone size are those of that table, but D and trimming were determined from the DNA. Counted in this sample were about 300,000 clones; roughly 90% of them appeared once. About 1.7% of the sample is in the top ten clones.

In the prospective study, participants were about 18 to 95 years old, resided in fewer than 25 geographic areas of the United States, and were enrolled through a virtual design. Cohort assignment in the prospective study relied on participant-reported clinical history from a screening survey and a study questionnaire. For ImmuneRACE Cohort 3, a participant was defined as recovered based on two consecutive negative NP/OP PCR tests, clearance by a healthcare professional, or resolution of symptoms. Mobile phlebotomists in the prospective study collected whole blood, serum and a nasopharyngeal or oropharyngeal swab from every participant. Prospective study participants could optionally give additional blood draws and questionnaires over an approximately two-month period. Before DNA extraction, prospective study blood samples were shipped either frozen or at room temperature. The paper as a whole reports these results and caveats: The quantity of clinical and demographic metadata differed by source and by participant and was supplied without curation.

The chain is encoded by TRBV7-2 joined to TRBJ2-3, with 9 bases matching TRBD2. This sequence was found in a woman in her thirties or forties who had recovered from COVID-19. Sequencing was carried out using PBMCs or T cells enriched from blood (not recorded which). The DNA sequence is given as TGTGCCAGTCGACCTAGCGGGGTTAGCACAGATACGCAGTATTTT. Translated, this gives CASRPSGVSTDTQYF.